A single TCR beta chain is shown here with its context. Its antigen is as yet unknown. The ends were cut back, 0 bases at V and 5 bases at J, with 21 bases in the middle. Germline-derived CDR1 and CDR2 are KGHSH and LQKENI. The CDR3 extends over 18 amino acids. The data were obtained in a study of PD-1 blockade in classical Hodgkin lymphoma. All trial patients relapsed after autologous stem cell transplantation. Repertoires were generated with immunoSEQ multiplex PCR, while TCRdb's copy carries only in-frame clones and drops some. The profile covers roughly 96,000 clones, with roughly 89% appearing a single time and about 10% taken by the ten largest. Study-wide results and limits: It was among complete responders that baseline diversity resembled that of newly diagnosed patients.

Material: peripheral blood mononuclear cells (PBMCs), obtained before the second cycle of nivolumab. The clonotype was recovered from a human donor with classical Hodgkin lymphoma. The rearrangement uses TRBV18 and TRBJ2-3; no definite D call. The CDR3, as DNA: TGTGCCAGCTCACCACCATCCGGGCAGGCCGAGCTTAAAGATACGCAGTATTTT. Its translation is CASSPPSGQAELKDTQYF.